This record looks at one T cell receptor beta chain sequence and its context. Its specificity is not known. TCRdb's copy holds only in-frame clones and misses some; the assay was immunoSEQ multiplex PCR. The sample yields fewer than 150,000 clones, approximately 91% seen once. Analysis merged second doses at about 4 or about 12 weeks. This entry comes from a study of T cell responses to AZD1222 COVID-19 vaccine. Study-level points and caveats: Spike-wide vaccine-associated CD4 TCRs dominated at 160-218 and 743-854. The reported proportion of spike-specific TCRs targeting unmutated variant regions was nearly half. Increased Spike-specific TCR breadth and depth were observed after two AZD1222 doses.

This CDR3 is built from 15 residues. The V gene lost 4 bases and the J gene lost 8 bases, with 19 bases spanning the gap. The germline CDR1 and CDR2 sequences are KGHDR and SFDVKD. The sequence derives from an adult who received the AZD1222 COVID-19 vaccine. Specimen: peripheral blood, collected 28 days after the second AZD1222 dose. The chain recombines TRBV24-1 with TRBJ1-2, with D possibly TRBD1 on 5 matching bases. CDR3 nucleotides: TGTGCCACCAGTGAGCTGGGGGACCGGCCGTGGGGCTACACCTTC. This sequence encodes CATSELGDRPWGYTF.